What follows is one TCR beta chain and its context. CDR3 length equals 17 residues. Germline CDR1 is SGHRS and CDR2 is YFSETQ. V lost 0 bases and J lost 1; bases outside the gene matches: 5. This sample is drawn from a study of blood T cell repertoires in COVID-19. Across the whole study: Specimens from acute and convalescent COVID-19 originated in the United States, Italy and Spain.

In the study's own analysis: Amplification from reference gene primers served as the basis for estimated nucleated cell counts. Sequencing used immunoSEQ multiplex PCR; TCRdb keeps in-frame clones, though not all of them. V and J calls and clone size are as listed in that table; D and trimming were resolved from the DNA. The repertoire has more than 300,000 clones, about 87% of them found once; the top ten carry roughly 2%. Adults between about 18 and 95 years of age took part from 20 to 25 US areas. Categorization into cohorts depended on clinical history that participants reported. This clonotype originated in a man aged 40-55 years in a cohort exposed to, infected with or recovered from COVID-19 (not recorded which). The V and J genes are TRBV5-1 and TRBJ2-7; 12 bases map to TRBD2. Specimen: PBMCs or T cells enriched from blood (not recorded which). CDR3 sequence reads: CASSLGSGLAGSYEQYF. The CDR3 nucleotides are TGCGCCAGCAGCTTGGGAAGCGGACTAGCGGGATCCTACGAGCAGTACTTC.